The rows below give T cell receptor beta chains drawn from one sample of a study of T cell responses to AZD1222 COVID-19 vaccine. The data were produced by immunoSEQ multiplex PCR, yet TCRdb's version contains in-frame clones alone and is incomplete. The repertoire has fewer than 85,000 clones, approximately 92% of them found once; the top ten carry 9.3%. Specimen: peripheral blood, collected 28 days after the second AZD1222 dose. These receptors were taken from an adult who received the AZD1222 COVID-19 vaccine. Each CDR3 is given with its conserved first and last residue. The D gene is left open where the match is weak. Size is stated for part of the rows, as once, few or many counts, or as a class when the clone is expanded.

>TRBD2|TRBJ2-3|-|TRBV3-1/TRBV3-2
TGTGCCAGCAGAAGGGGGAGCGGGAGCGCAAATACGCAGTATTTT
CASRRGSGSANTQYF
>TRBD1|TRBJ2-7|once|TRBV2
TGTGCCAGGGCCCGGACAGGGGACGACGAGCAGTACTTC
CARARTGDDEQYF
>-|TRBJ2-5|once|TRBV7-3
TGTGCCAGCAGCCCCCCGGGGGTCGAGCGAGGAGGTCCGAAAGAGACCCAGTACTTC
CASSPPGVERGGPKETQYF
>-|TRBJ2-7|-|TRBV6-5
TGTGCCAGCAGATTGGCAGGTGGGGGCTACGAGCAGTACTTC
CASRLAGGGYEQYF
>-|TRBJ2-1|-|TRBV4-1
TGCGCCAGCAGCCAAGATCGATTGGAAAGCTCCTACAATGAGCAGTTCTTC
CASSQDRLESSYNEQFF
>-|TRBJ2-5|-|TRBV11-2
TGTGCCAGCAGCCCGATAGGGGCCATCCAAGAGACCCAGTACTTC
CASSPIGAIQETQYF
>TRBD1|TRBJ1-4|-|TRBV27
TGTGCCAGCAGCCCACAGGGGGCCTTTAATGAAAAACTGTTTTTT
CASSPQGAFNEKLFF
>TRBD1|TRBJ2-1|-|TRBV5-4
TGTGCCAGCAGCCGTAAGAACAGGGGGATCAATGAGCAGTTCTTC
CASSRKNRGINEQFF
>-|TRBJ1-6|-|TRBV4-2
TGTGCCAGCAGCCAAGAGTCAAGGAGGGGGGATTCACCCCTCCACTTT
CASSQESRRGDSPLHF
>TRBD2|TRBJ2-1|-|TRBV5-1
TGCGCCAGCAGCTTGGTCGGGCGGGAGGGTTCCCACAATGAGCAGTTCTTC
CASSLVGREGSHNEQFF
>TRBD2|TRBJ2-1|-|TRBV6-2/TRBV6-3
TGTGCCAGCAGTTCTCGACTAGCGGGGTACAATGAGCAGTTCTTC
CASSSRLAGYNEQFF
>TRBD1|TRBJ1-2|-|TRBV19
TGTGCCAGTAGTATCGGGACAGATATTGCCTACACCTTC
CASSIGTDIAYTF